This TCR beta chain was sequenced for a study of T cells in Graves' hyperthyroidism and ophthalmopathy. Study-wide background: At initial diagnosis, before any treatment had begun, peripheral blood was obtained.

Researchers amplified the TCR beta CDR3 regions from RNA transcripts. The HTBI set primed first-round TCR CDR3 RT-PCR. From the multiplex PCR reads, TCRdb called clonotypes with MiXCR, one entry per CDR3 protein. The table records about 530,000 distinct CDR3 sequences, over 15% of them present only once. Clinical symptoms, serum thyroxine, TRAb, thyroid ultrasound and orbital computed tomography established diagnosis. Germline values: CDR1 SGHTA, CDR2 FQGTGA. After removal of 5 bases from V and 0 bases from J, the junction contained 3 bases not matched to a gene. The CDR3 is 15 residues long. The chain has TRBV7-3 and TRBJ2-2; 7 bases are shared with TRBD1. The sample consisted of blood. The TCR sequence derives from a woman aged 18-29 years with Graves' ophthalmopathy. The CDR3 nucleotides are TGTGCCAGCAGCCCACAGGGGACGAACACCGGGGAGCTGTTTTTT. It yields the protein CASSPQGTNTGELFF.